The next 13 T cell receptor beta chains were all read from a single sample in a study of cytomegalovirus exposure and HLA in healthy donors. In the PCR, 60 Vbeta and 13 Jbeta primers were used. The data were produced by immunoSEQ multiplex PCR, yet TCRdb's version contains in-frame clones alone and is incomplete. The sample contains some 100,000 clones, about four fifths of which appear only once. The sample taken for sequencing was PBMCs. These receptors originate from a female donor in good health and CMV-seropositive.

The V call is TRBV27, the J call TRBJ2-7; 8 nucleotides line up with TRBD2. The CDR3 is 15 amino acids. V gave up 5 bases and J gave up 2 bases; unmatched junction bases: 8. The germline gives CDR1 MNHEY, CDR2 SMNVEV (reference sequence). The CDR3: CASSPSGSGPYEQYF. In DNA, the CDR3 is TGTGCCAGCAGTCCCAGCGGGAGCGGTCCCTACGAGCAGTACTTC.

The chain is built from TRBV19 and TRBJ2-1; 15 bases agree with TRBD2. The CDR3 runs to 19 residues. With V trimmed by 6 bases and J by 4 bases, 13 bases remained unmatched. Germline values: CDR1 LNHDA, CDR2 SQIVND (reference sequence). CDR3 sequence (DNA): TGTGCCAGTAGCTGGGGAAGGTGGACTAGCGGGAGGGTTTACAATGAGCAGTTCTTC. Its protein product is CASSWGRWTSGRVYNEQFF.

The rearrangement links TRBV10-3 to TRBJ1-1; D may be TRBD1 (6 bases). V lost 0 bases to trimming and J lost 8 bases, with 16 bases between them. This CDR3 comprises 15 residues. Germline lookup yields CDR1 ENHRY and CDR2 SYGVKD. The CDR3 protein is CAISESGGGEVEAFF. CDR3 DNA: TGTGCCATCAGTGAGTCGGGCGGGGGCGAGGTGGAAGCTTTCTTT.

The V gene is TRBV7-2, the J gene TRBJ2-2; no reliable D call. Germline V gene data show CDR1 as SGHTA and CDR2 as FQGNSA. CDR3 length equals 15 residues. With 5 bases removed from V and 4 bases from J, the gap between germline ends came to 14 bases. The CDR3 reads CASSQTRWSTGELFF. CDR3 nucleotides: TGTGCCAGCAGCCAGACGAGATGGAGCACCGGGGAGCTGTTTTTT.

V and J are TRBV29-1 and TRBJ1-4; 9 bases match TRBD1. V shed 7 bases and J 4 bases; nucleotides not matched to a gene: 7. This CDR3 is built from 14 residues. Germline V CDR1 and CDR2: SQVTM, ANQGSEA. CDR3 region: CSASPGQGNEKLFF. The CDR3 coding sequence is TGCAGCGCCTCGCCGGGACAGGGTAATGAAAAACTGTTTTTT.

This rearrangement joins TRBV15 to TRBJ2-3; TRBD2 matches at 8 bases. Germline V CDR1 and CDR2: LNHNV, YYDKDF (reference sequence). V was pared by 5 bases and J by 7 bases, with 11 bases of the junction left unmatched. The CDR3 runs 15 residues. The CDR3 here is CATSDPGLEINTQYF. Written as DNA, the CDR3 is TGTGCCACCAGCGACCCGGGACTAGAGATAAATACGCAGTATTTT.

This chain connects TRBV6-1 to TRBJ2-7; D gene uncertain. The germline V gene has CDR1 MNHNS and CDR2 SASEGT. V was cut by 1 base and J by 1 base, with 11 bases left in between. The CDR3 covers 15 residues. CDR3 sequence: CASSEDSHRSYEQYF. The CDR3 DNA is TGTGCCAGCAGTGAAGACAGCCATAGATCCTACGAGCAGTACTTC.

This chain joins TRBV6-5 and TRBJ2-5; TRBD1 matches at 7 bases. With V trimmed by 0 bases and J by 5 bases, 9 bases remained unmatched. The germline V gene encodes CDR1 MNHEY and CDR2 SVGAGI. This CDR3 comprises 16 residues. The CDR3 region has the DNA TGTGCCAGCAGTTACTCAGGACACAGGGGATCGGAGACCCAGTACTTC. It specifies CASSYSGHRGSETQYF.

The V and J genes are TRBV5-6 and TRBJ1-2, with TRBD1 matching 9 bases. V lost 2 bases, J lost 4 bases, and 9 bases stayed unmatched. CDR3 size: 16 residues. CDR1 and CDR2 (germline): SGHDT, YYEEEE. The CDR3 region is CASSFLGDRETYGYTF. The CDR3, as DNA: TGTGCCAGCAGCTTTTTGGGGGACAGGGAAACCTATGGCTACACCTTC. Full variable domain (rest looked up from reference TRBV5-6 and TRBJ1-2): DAGVTQSPTHLIKTRGQQVTLRCSPKSGHDTVSWYQQALGQGPQFIFQYYEEEERQRGNFPDRFSGHQFPNYSSELNVNALLLGDSALYLCASSFLGDRETYGYTFGSGTRLTVV.

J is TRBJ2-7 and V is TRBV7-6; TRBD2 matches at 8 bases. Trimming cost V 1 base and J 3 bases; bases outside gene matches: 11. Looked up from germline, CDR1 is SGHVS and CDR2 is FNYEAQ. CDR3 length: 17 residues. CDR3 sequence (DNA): TGTGCCAGCAGCTTAGGTCGGGGGGGCCCGCCTCTCTACGAGCAGTACTTC. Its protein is CASSLGRGGPPLYEQYF.

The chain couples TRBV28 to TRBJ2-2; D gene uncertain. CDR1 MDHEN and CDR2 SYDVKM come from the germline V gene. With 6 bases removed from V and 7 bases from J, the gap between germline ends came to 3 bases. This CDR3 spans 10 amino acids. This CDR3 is CASSGGELFF. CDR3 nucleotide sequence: TGTGCCAGCAGCGGCGGGGAGCTGTTTTTT.

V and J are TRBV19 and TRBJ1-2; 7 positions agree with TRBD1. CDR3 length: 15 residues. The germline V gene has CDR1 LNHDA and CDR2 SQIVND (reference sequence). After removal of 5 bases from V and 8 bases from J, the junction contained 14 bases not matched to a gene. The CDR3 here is CASSPYYRDRGGYTF. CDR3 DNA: TGTGCCAGTAGTCCCTACTACCGGGACAGAGGGGGCTACACCTTC.

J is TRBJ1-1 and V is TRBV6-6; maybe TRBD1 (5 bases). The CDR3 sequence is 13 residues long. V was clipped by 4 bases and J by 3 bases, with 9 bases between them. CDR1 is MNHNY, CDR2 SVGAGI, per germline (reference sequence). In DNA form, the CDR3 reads TGTGCCAGCAGTTTACAGGTGGACACTGAAGCTTTCTTT. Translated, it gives CASSLQVDTEAFF.